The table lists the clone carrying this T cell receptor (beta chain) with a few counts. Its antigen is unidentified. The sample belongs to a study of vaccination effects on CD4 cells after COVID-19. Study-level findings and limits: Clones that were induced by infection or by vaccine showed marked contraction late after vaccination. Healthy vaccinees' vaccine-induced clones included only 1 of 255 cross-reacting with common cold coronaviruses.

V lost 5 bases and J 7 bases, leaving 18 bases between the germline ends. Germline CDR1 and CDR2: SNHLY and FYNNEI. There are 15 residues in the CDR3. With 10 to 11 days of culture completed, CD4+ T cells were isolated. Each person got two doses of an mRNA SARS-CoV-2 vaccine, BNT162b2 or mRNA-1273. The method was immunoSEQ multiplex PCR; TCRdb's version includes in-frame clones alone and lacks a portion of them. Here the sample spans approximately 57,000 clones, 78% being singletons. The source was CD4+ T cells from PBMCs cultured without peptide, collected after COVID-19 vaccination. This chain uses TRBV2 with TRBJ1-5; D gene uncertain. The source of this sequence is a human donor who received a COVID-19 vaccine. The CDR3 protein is CASSLDDLRGQPQHF. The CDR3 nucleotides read TGTGCCAGCAGTCTCGATGACCTGCGGGGACAGCCCCAGCATTTT.